These 7 T cell receptor beta chains came from one sample sequenced in a study of T-cell reconstitution after alpha-beta-depleted transplantation in children. Preparing the TCRbeta library involved the use of unique molecular identifiers. TCRdb recomputed calls from the PCR reads with MiXCR, one row per CDR3 protein. The table shows some 340,000 distinct CDR3 sequences, with around 10% occurring only once. The material was PBMCs from the stem cell graft donor, obtained from the stem cell graft. These receptors all stem from a human donor who donated a stem cell graft to a child with acute lymphoblastic leukemia.

The table lists this clonotype with many counts. The chain is built from TRBV20-1 and TRBJ2-1; 9 nucleotides agree with TRBD2. CDR1 DFQATT and CDR2 SNEGSKA come from the germline V gene (reference sequence). V lost 3 bases to trimming and J lost 0 bases; unmatched junction nucleotides: 6. The CDR3 runs to 16 residues. The CDR3: CSARSTSGFSYNEQFF. Written as DNA, the CDR3 is TGCAGTGCTAGGTCGACTAGCGGTTTCTCCTACAATGAGCAGTTCTTC.

This clonotype was recorded a few times. This chain connects TRBV7-2 to TRBJ2-1; 14 bases are a match to TRBD2. The germline CDR1 and CDR2 sequences are SGHTA and FQGNSA. The ends lost 6 bases at V and 9 bases at J; junction bases unmatched: 4. The CDR3 loop spans 14 amino acids. CDR3 protein: CASRMGLAGAEQFF. In DNA, the CDR3 is TGTGCCAGCAGAATGGGACTAGCGGGAGCTGAGCAGTTCTTC. The full variable domain, its missing parts supplied by reference TRBV7-2 and TRBJ2-1, is GAGVSQSPSNKVTEKGKDVELRCDPISGHTALYWYRQSLGQGLEFLIYFQGNSAPDKSGLPSDRFSAERTGGSVSTLTIQRTQQEDSAVYLCASRMGLAGAEQFFGPGTRLTVL.

The chain couples TRBV6-5 to TRBJ1-1, with D hard to call. Trimming removed 2 bases at V and 3 bases at J, with 7 bases between. CDR3 size: 13 residues. CDR1 MNHEY and CDR2 SVGAGI come from the germline V gene. This CDR3 reads CASSYGDDTEAFF. The CDR3 bases are TGTGCCAGCAGTTACGGAGATGACACTGAAGCTTTCTTT.

CDR3 DNA: TGTGCCAGCAGTCTAACTAGCGGGGTTTCTTCGAACAATGAGCAGTTCTTC. This codes for CASSLTSGVSSNNEQFF. The genes are TRBV27 and TRBJ2-1; 10 bases line up with TRBD2. The ends lost 5 bases at V and 5 bases at J; junction bases unmatched: 12. The CDR3 totals 17 residues. Looked up from germline, CDR1 is MNHEY and CDR2 is SMNVEV (reference sequence).

This clonotype was found a few times. The chain is built from TRBV20-1 and TRBJ2-3; TRBD1 matches at 7 bases. The germline gives CDR1 DFQATT, CDR2 SNEGSKA (reference sequence). V dropped 5 bases and J dropped 3; count of bases not matched to a gene: 11. CDR3 size: 15 residues. CDR3 nucleotide sequence: TGCAGTGCTTTCCGACAGGGCAGTCGGACAGATACGCAGTATTTT. It specifies CSAFRQGSRTDTQYF.

The chain combines TRBV6-2 or TRBV6-3 with TRBJ2-1; 7 bases match TRBD2. Losses at the gene ends were 2 bases for V and 6 bases for J; bases not matched to a gene: 7. This CDR3 contains 15 residues. The germline CDR1 and CDR2 sequences are MNHEY and SVGEGT. CDR3 DNA sequence: TGTGCCAGCAGTTACCCGACAGCGGGGCTCAATGAGCAGTTCTTC. This sequence encodes CASSYPTAGLNEQFF.

The chain recombines TRBV4-1 with TRBJ2-7, with D perhaps matching TRBD2 (7 bases). Deletions cut 0 bases from V and 5 bases from J, with 14 bases between. The CDR3 has 15 residues. CDR1 and CDR2 from the germline V gene are MGHRA and YSYEKL. Written as DNA, the CDR3 is TGCGCCAGCAGCCAAGATAGGGGGGGTAACGACGAGCAGTACTTC. This gives the protein CASSQDRGGNDEQYF.